The 7 T cell receptor beta chains below were found in one sample sequenced in a study of PD-L1 blockade in urothelial cancer. Described time point: pretreatment peripheral blood. Assay used: immunoSEQ multiplex PCR; TCRdb lists only in-frame clones, some missing. The table shows some 89,000 clones, with 85% to 90% occurring only once. The sample here was PBMCs, taken around atezolizumab (anti-PD-L1) treatment. These receptor sequences come from a man aged 55 to 70 with urothelial cancer.

The rearrangement joins TRBV4-1 to TRBJ1-3; tentative D call: TRBD1 (5 bases). V lost 4 bases and J lost 7, with 14 bases in between. Germline V lookup: CDR1 MGHRA, CDR2 YSYEKL. The CDR3 sequence is 14 residues long. The chain's CDR3 is CASSPWAAGNTIYF. CDR3 DNA: TGCGCCAGCAGCCCCTGGGCAGCAGGGAACACCATATATTTT.

This clone was observed a single time. The chain couples TRBV6-4 to TRBJ2-6; D not resolved. Germline V gene data show CDR1 as MRHNA and CDR2 as SNTAGT. The V and J ends lost 0 bases and 1 base respectively, with 4 bases between them. The CDR3 runs 15 residues. The DNA for the CDR3 is TGTGCCAGCAGTGACTCCAGGTCTGGGGCCAACGTCCTGACTTTC. Its translation: CASSDSRSGANVLTF.

This clone has a single count. V gene TRBV6-6 combines with J gene TRBJ2-7; weak D call: TRBD2 (6 bases). There are 12 residues in the CDR3. Germline V gene lookup returns CDR1 MNHNY and CDR2 SVGAGI (reference sequence). Deletions cut 4 bases from V and 3 bases from J, with 7 bases between. The CDR3 bases are TGTGCCAGCAGTTTGGACTACTACGAGCAGTACTTC. It translates to CASSLDYYEQYF.

The chain uses TRBV11-2 and TRBJ2-7, with 7 bases lining up with TRBD2. With 2 bases clipped from V and 4 bases from J, the junction kept 8 bases outside the gene matches. The CDR3 has 15 residues. Germline-derived CDR1 and CDR2 are SGHAT and FQNNGV. Here the CDR3 reads CASSLQAGNPYEQYF. The CDR3 DNA reads TGTGCCAGCAGCTTACAAGCGGGAAACCCTTACGAGCAGTACTTC.

The chain carries TRBV18 and TRBJ2-7, with D possibly matching TRBD2 (7 bases). CDR1 and CDR2 from the germline V gene are KGHSH and LQKENI. The CDR3 sequence is 15 residues long. V was shortened by 4 bases and J by 2 bases, with 15 bases between the two germline ends. The CDR3 protein is CASSLGGGEPYEQYF. In DNA form, the CDR3 reads TGTGCCAGCTCACTTGGCGGGGGCGAGCCCTACGAGCAGTACTTC.

The rearrangement links TRBV29-1 to TRBJ2-5; a possible D gene is TRBD2 (6 bases). Trimming took 6 bases from V and 3 from J, leaving 11 bases between them. The germline gives CDR1 SQVTM, CDR2 ANQGSEA. The CDR3 is 12 amino acids. In DNA form, the CDR3 reads TGCAGCGTGATGGAGCGGGAAGAGACCCAGTACTTC. Translated, it gives CSVMEREETQYF.

A few counts support this clone. This chain uses TRBV5-6 with TRBJ2-7; 7 positions match TRBD1. This CDR3 region has 16 residues. Germline-derived CDR1 and CDR2 are SGHDT and YYEEEE. V lost 4 bases and J lost 6; bases outside the gene matches: 16. The CDR3 reads CASSGFGEHRGVEQYF. The CDR3 nucleotides are TGTGCCAGCAGCGGTTTCGGGGAGCACAGGGGCGTCGAGCAGTACTTC.